Below are 14 T cell receptor beta chains sequenced from a single sample in a study of T cell repertoires in breast cancer listed by TCRdb under 2016. Libraries were made using emulsion pairing. The listed sequencing device is Illumina MiSeq. Unpaired genes were suppressed in a second nested PCR with blocking oligos, after which Illumina adaptors and barcodes were added in a third nested PCR. TCRdb trimmed the raw reads at Q25, called clones with MiXCR and kept productive beta chains. CDR3 protein sequences are deduplicated, and each keeps its most common genes and DNA. In this sample the table shows fewer than 5,500 distinct CDR3 sequences, around a third of which occur a single time. The ten biggest clones cover roughly a third of the sample. Paired alpha-beta TCRs of CD8+ T cells were analyzed using an expanded emulsion RT-PCR method with primers for all TCR V genes. Sequenced input: CD8+ T cells. The origin of the receptors is a pool of human donors with breast cancer or a healthy control (not recorded which).

This sequence joins TRBV6-2 or TRBV6-3 and TRBJ2-1, with TRBD1 matching over 7 bases. The CDR3 has 16 amino acids. From germline, CDR1 is MNHEY and CDR2 SVGEGT. V was clipped by 5 bases and J by 3 bases; unmatched bases: 10. In nucleotides, the CDR3 is TGTGCCAGCAGTCCCAGGGGGAATCTTCTCTACAATGAGCAGTTCTTC. It specifies CASSPRGNLLYNEQFF.

The V call is TRBV27, the J call TRBJ2-2; a weak D match, TRBD1 (5 bases). There are 13 residues in the CDR3. V lost 4 bases, J lost 6 bases, and 9 bases lay in between. Germline V lookup: CDR1 MNHEY, CDR2 SMNVEV (reference sequence). The CDR3 sequence is CASSSRVPGELFF. The CDR3 DNA follows: TGTGCCAGCAGTTCCAGGGTTCCCGGGGAGCTGTTTTTT.

Sample share makes this clonotype medium-sized (0.01 to 0.1%). This rearrangement joins TRBV28 to TRBJ2-3, with D possibly being TRBD2 (6 bases). CDR1 MDHEN and CDR2 SYDVKM come from the germline V gene. The germline V and J ends were trimmed by 5 bases and 10 bases, with 13 bases remaining between them. CDR3 length: 12 amino acids. For the CDR3, the DNA is TGTGCCAGCAGTCTAGGACTACTGGCGCAGTATTTT. It translates to CASSLGLLAQYF.

This clonotype was found many times. The CDR3 DNA follows: TGCAGTGCTAGCGATACGGACAGGGATGGCTACACCTTC. Translating it yields CSASDTDRDGYTF. The gene calls are TRBV20-1 and TRBJ1-2; 8 bases line up with TRBD1. CDR1 is DFQATT and CDR2 is SNEGSKA in the germline V gene (reference sequence). After removal of 3 bases from V and 6 bases from J, the junction contained 6 bases not matched to a gene. The CDR3 spans 13 residues.

J is TRBJ2-1 and V is TRBV6-2 or TRBV6-3; either TRBD1 or TRBD2 may fit D (5 bases each). CDR1 MNHEY and CDR2 SVGEGT come from the germline V gene. V was trimmed by 0 bases and J by 13 bases, leaving 19 bases between them. This CDR3 contains 15 residues. The CDR3 nucleotides read TGTGCCAGCAGTTACTCGAAAAGGTGGGACGGGGTACAGTTCTTC. Its protein product is CASSYSKRWDGVQFF.

This clonotype was seen at least ten times. The CDR3 bases are TGTGCCACCAGTGGTACAGGGGTGACCCAGTACTTC. Its translation: CATSGTGVTQYF. The chain links TRBV24-1 to TRBJ2-5, with 7 bases identical to TRBD1. J lost 7 bases, V lost 5 bases, and 3 bases had no gene match. The CDR3 loop spans 12 amino acids. CDR1 is KGHDR, CDR2 SFDVKD, per germline.

Comment on this clonotype: The junction differs from germline at one of its ends, possibly a read error. The V and J genes are TRBV11-3 and TRBJ2-3; D may be TRBD1 (6 bases). In germline, CDR1 is SGHNT, CDR2 YENEEA. The CDR3 runs 19 residues. CDR3 protein: CASSSEVAGAPRSTDAQYF. The CDR3 DNA reads TGTGCCAGCAGCTCAGAGGTAGCAGGGGCCCCCCGTAGCACAGATGCGCAGTATTTT. The whole variable domain, filled in from reference TRBV11-3 and TRBJ2-3, reads EAGVVQSPRYKIIEKKQPVAFWCNPISGHNTLYWYLQNLGQGPELLIRYENEEAVDDSQLPKDRFSAERLKGVDSTLKIQPAELGDSAVYLCASSSEVAGAPRSTDAQYFGPGTRLTVL.

There are many counts of this clonotype. The chain joins TRBV6-1 to TRBJ2-3; no definite D call. CDR1 is MNHNS, CDR2 SASEGT, per germline. V shed 5 bases and J shed 0 bases, with 15 bases lying between them. There are 16 residues in the CDR3. The DNA for the CDR3 is TGTGCCAGCAGTCAGCGTGCAATGGGAAGCACAGATACGCAGTATTTT. Translating it yields CASSQRAMGSTDTQYF.

On this clonotype: This may arise from a read error, as a much more abundant clone is one base away. V usage is TRBV20-1 and J usage is TRBJ1-1; D is uncertain. The V gene's germline CDR1 is DFQATT and CDR2 SNEGSKA (reference sequence). This CDR3 contains 12 residues. The V gene lost 7 bases and the J gene lost 7 bases, with 16 bases spanning the gap. CDR3 in amino acids: CSDPDGDREAFF. CDR3 coding DNA: TGCAGTGATCCCGACGGAGACCGTGAAGCTTTCTTT.

V gene TRBV19 combines with J gene TRBJ1-6; no clear D. The CDR3 has 14 residues. V lost 4 bases and J 8 bases, leaving 12 bases between the germline ends. Germline CDR1 reads LNHDA; CDR2 reads SQIVND (reference sequence). This chain's CDR3 is CASSRRTGDSPLHF. CDR3 coding DNA: TGTGCCAGTAGTAGGCGCACGGGAGATTCACCCCTCCACTTT.

On this clonotype: It is likely a read error, because the conserved phenylalanine at the end of the CDR3 is missing. The DNA is omitted, as the CDR3 cannot be located on it reliably, and the CDR3 follows TCRdb's listing. V gene TRBV29-1 combines with J gene TRBJ1-1; the table's D call, TRBD1, has no DNA check behind it. The CDR3 is 12 residues long, ends included. Germline-derived CDR1 and CDR2 are SQVTM and ANQGSEA. Here the CDR3 reads CSGGGQGAAAFL.

This clonotype was observed once. It may be a read error: a sequence one base away is much more abundant. The rearrangement links TRBV19 to TRBJ2-1, with 9 bases lining up with TRBD1. The CDR3 consists of 14 residues. J lost 9 bases, V lost 10 bases, and 13 bases had no gene match. Per germline, CDR1 LNHDA and CDR2 SQIVND (reference sequence). For the CDR3, the DNA is TGTGCCACCCGTGGAGGGACAGGGCTTAGTGAGCAGTTCTTC. It translates to CATRGGTGLSEQFF.

A few counts support this clonotype. The chain couples TRBV28 to TRBJ1-2; no firm D call. The V and J ends lost 6 bases and 2 bases respectively, with 10 bases between them. CDR1 is MDHEN, CDR2 SYDVKM, per germline. This CDR3 is built from 13 residues. The DNA for the CDR3 is TGTGCCAGCAGGGGCACAGAGAACTATGGCTACACCTTC. It is translated as CASRGTENYGYTF.

About this clonotype itself: Just one base apart from a much larger clone, this may be a read error. This rearrangement joins TRBV14 to TRBJ2-3; D gene uncertain. CDR1 and CDR2 from the germline V gene are SGHDN and FVKESK. This CDR3 contains 16 residues. The DNA for the CDR3 is TGTGCCAGCAGCCAAGATCCTGGTAGTACGTCAGATATGCAGTATTTT. Translated, it gives CASSQDPGSTSDMQYF.